The T cell receptor beta chain described here comes from a study of immune cell composition in non-small cell lung cancer. Study-level information: Lung adenocarcinoma or squamous carcinoma made up most tumours. Findings and caveats of the study: In adenocarcinoma, maximal tumour-associated clone frequency tracked TIL tumour reactivity. Roughly 82% of squamous and around 34% of adenocarcinoma cases had tumour-associated clones >0.5%.

In regard to this clone: What it binds is unknown.

Repertoires were generated with immunoSEQ multiplex PCR, while TCRdb's copy carries only in-frame clones and drops some. The table lists about 10,000 clones, 65% to 80% of them singletons. The CDR3 is made up of 18 amino acids. Germline V gene data show CDR1 as MGHDK and CDR2 as SYGVNS. V dropped 4 bases and J dropped 0; count of bases not matched to a gene: 6. Genomic DNA came from frozen unsorted single-cell suspensions. The sequencing sample was made of lung tumor tissue. V is TRBV25-1 and J is TRBJ2-1, with 13 bases that match TRBD2. The clonotype comes from a human donor with non-small cell lung cancer. Written as DNA, the CDR3 is TGTGCCAGCAGTGTGGGACTAGCGGGGTCGAGCTCCTACAATGAGCAGTTCTTC. Its translation is CASSVGLAGSSSYNEQFF.